The rows below give T cell receptor beta chains drawn from one sample of a study of T cell repertoires in cytomegalovirus infection. TCRdb re-derived calls from the reads in MiXCR, one entry per CDR3 protein. The table lists roughly 310,000 distinct CDR3 sequences, roughly 15% of them singletons, with around 12% in the top ten. Sequencing was done on a sample of PBMCs. These receptors were taken from a human donor in good health (CMV status not recorded). Some clones in this sample may be carry-over from other donors' samples. Both conserved end residues are part of each CDR3. D genes are given only for firm matches. Size is stated for part of the rows, as once, few or many counts, or as a class when the clone is expanded.

>TRBV6-1|TRBJ2-7|NA|NA
TGTGCCAGCAGTGAAGCCCATTTCCCCCCCTCCTACGAGCAGTACTTC
CASSEAHFPPSYEQYF
>TRBV10-3|TRBJ1-4|NA|NA
TGTGCCATCAACTTGGGAGGGCCCGGAGAAAAACTGTTTTTT
CAINLGGPGEKLFF
>TRBV11-3|TRBJ2-1|NA|many
TGTGCCAGCAGCTTTAGCCCCAACAATGAGCAGTTCTTC
CASSFSPNNEQFF
>TRBV20-1|TRBJ1-1|TRBD1|NA
TGCAGTGCTAGAGATCCAGCCAGGGGGGTAGCCACTGAAGCTTTCTTT
CSARDPARGVATEAFF
>TRBV12-5|TRBJ2-1|NA|many
TGTGCTAGTGGTTTGGTAATTAGGGACAATGAGCAGTTCTTC
CASGLVIRDNEQFF
>TRBV18|TRBJ2-4|NA|few
TGTGCCAGCTCACCGGTTAAGACGGAAAACATTCAGTACTTC
CASSPVKTENIQYF
>TRBV25-1|TRBJ1-5|NA|NA
NA
CASSEYSGQAQHF
>TRBV7-2|TRBJ2-1|NA|many
TGTGCCAGCAGCACCGGACGGGTTAACGAGCAGTTCTTC
CASSTGRVNEQFF
>TRBV28|TRBJ2-7|NA|many
TGTGCCAGCATAAGTTCCGGGGGACCGAGAGTAGAGCAGTACTTC
CASISSGGPRVEQYF
>TRBV7-9|TRBJ2-7|NA|NA
TGTGCCAGCAGCACCCACGAGGGCGGCGAGCAGTACTTC
CASSTHEGGEQYF
>TRBV14|TRBJ2-5|TRBD1|NA
TGTGCCAGCAGCAGATCAGGGGGTGCAATTCAAGAGACCCAGTACTTC
CASSRSGGAIQETQYF
>TRBV5-8|TRBJ2-5|NA|NA
TGTGCCAGCAGCTTGGAGCTCGGACCACAAGAGACCCAGTACTTC
CASSLELGPQETQYF
>TRBV4-1|TRBJ1-4|TRBD1|NA
TGCGCCAGCAGCCAACCAGGAATGGACAGGGGAGCTAATGAAAAACTGTTTTTT
CASSQPGMDRGANEKLFF
>TRBV12-3/TRBV12-4|TRBJ2-5|NA|many
TGTGCCAGCAGTTTAGGATCCGGTCGGAAGACCCAGTACTTC
CASSLGSGRKTQYF
>TRBV7-3|TRBJ2-2|NA|NA
TGTGCCAGCAGCTTAAATGAGGGGCCGGGGGAGCTGTTTTTT
CASSLNEGPGELFF
>TRBV5-6|TRBJ2-7|TRBD2|NA
TGTGCCAGCAGCTACGAGCGGGGACTCAACCACGAGCAGTACTTC
CASSYERGLNHEQYF
>TRBV27|TRBJ2-7|NA|NA
TGTGCCAGCAGTATCAAACGAACCCCCGGACTTTCACCTGCCTACGAGCAGTACTTC
CASSIKRTPGLSPAYEQYF
>TRBV28|TRBJ1-1|NA|many
TGTGCCAGCAGCCCTGAAAACACAGGATACACTGAAGCTTTCTTT
CASSPENTGYTEAFF
>TRBV7-9|TRBJ2-7|NA|many
TGTGCCAGCAGCTTAGACGACAGCGTCTACGAGCAGTACTTC
CASSLDDSVYEQYF
>TRBV5-1|TRBJ2-7|NA|few
TGCGCCAGCAGCTTGGAGCAGGGCCGTTCCTACGAGCAGTACTTC
CASSLEQGRSYEQYF
>TRBV6-1|TRBJ2-1|NA|few
TGTGCCAGCAACAAGAGGAACCGAGGAGAAGTACCTTACAATGAGCAGTTCTTC
CASNKRNRGEVPYNEQFF
>TRBV27|TRBJ1-2|TRBD1|few
TGTGCCAGCAGGATGGGACCGCCGGGACAGATATTCGGAGGCTACACCTTC
CASRMGPPGQIFGGYTF
>TRBV7-9|TRBJ1-1|NA|many
TGTGCCAGCAGCTTGGGGGAGGGGAACACTGAAGCTTTCTTT
CASSLGEGNTEAFF
>TRBV20-1|TRBJ1-4|NA|once
TGCAGTGCCGCCCGGCCGGAAAAAAATGAAAAACTGTTTTTT
CSAARPEKNEKLFF
>TRBV10-3|TRBJ1-1|NA|many
TGTGCCATCAGTGAGAGGGGAACGAACCTTCTCACTGAAGCTTTCTTT
CAISERGTNLLTEAFF
>TRBV7-9|TRBJ2-1|NA|few
TGTGCCAGCAGCTTTTCCCGCGTGAGCTCCTACAATGAGCAGTTCTTC
CASSFSRVSSYNEQFF
>TRBV7-3|TRBJ1-6|NA|many
TGTGCCAGCAGCTTGGGGGGCAGGGCGGATAATTCACCCCTCCACTTT
CASSLGGRADNSPLHF
>TRBV28|TRBJ2-1|TRBD2|few
TGTGCCAGCAGTTCACCGGGGGGGGGCGCGGAGCAGTTCTTC
CASSSPGGGAEQFF
>TRBV4-2|TRBJ2-1|NA|few
TGTGCCAGCAGCCTAAGCGAGAACAATGAGCAGTTCTTC
CASSLSENNEQFF
>TRBV6-2/TRBV6-3|TRBJ2-1|NA|NA
TGTGCCAGCAGCCCAACTGCGGAGTACAATGAGCAGTTCTTC
CASSPTAEYNEQFF
>TRBV4-1|TRBJ1-4|NA|few
TGCGCCAGCAGCCAAGATGACCGTGAAGCGAGAAAACTGTTTTTT
CASSQDDREARKLFF
>TRBV18|TRBJ2-7|NA|few
TGTGCCAGCTCACCTTACGCTCAGGGGGGGTCAGGCTACGAGCAGTACTTC
CASSPYAQGGSGYEQYF
>TRBV6-5|TRBJ2-1|NA|NA
TGTGCCAGCAGTCGCACTATTACTCCGAGTTACAATGAGCAGTTCTTC
CASSRTITPSYNEQFF
>TRBV6-5|TRBJ2-5|NA|NA
TGTGCCAGCAGTCCCGCATTGGGGACCCAGTACTTC
CASSPALGTQYF
>TRBV12-3/TRBV12-4|TRBJ2-3|TRBD2|many
TGTGCCAGCAGCGGGACTAGCGGATACACAGATACGCAGTATTTT
CASSGTSGYTDTQYF
>TRBV6-2/TRBV6-3|TRBJ1-4|NA|many
TGTGCCAGCGGACCTCATCCGTCGCCCCTCTCGGGGCTCCCCCAATTT
CASGPHPSPLSGLPQF
>TRBV4-2|TRBJ2-7|TRBD1|few
TGTGCCAGCAGCCAGTCTAGACAGGGGCCTATCTACGAGCAGTACTTC
CASSQSRQGPIYEQYF
>TRBV4-2|TRBJ1-2|NA|NA
TGTGCCAGCAGCCAAGATTGGGTGGGGGCGGATGGCTACACCTTC
CASSQDWVGADGYTF
>TRBV9|TRBJ2-2|NA|NA
TGTGCCAGCAGCGTAGGACCCCTAAGGAACACCGGGGAGCTGTTTTTT
CASSVGPLRNTGELFF
>TRBV7-2|TRBJ2-4|TRBD2|NA
TGTGCCAGCAGCTTACCTCGGGGGGATACGGCCAAAAACATTCAGTACTTC
CASSLPRGDTAKNIQYF
>TRBV6-1|TRBJ2-1|NA|many
TGTGCCAGCATTGGAGGGCTCTCCTACAATGAGCAGTTCTTC
CASIGGLSYNEQFF
>TRBV25-1|TRBJ1-2|NA|many
TGTGCCAGCACCCTTGGGGAGGGTCTCGGCTACACCTTC
CASTLGEGLGYTF
>TRBV7-2|TRBJ2-2|NA|many
TGTGCCAGCAGCTTAGCGTACGGGACCCCCGGGGAGCTGTTTTTT
CASSLAYGTPGELFF
>TRBV6-2/TRBV6-3|TRBJ2-2|TRBD2|NA
TGTGCCAGCAGATCCCCGAGAGCGGGGACGCCGGACGGCACCGGGGAGCTGTTTTTT
CASRSPRAGTPDGTGELFF
>TRBV15|TRBJ2-3|TRBD1|few
TGTGCCACCAGCAGAGGGATGGGACAGGGAAGCACAGATACGCAGTATTTT
CATSRGMGQGSTDTQYF
>TRBV7-2|TRBJ2-5|TRBD2|many
TGTGCCAGCAGCTTTAGCGGGGGGGAAGGAGGGACCCAGTACTTC
CASSFSGGEGGTQYF
>TRBV3-1|TRBJ1-1|TRBD1|NA
TGTGCCAGCAGTCCACCGGACAGGGGCATCACTGAAGCTTTATTT
CASSPPDRGITEALF
>TRBV11-2|TRBJ2-2|TRBD2|few
TGTGCCAGCAGCTTAGATTACGGGGGGGCCACCGGGGAGCTGTTTTTT
CASSLDYGGATGELFF
>TRBV7-2|TRBJ1-2|NA|NA
TGTGCCAGCAGCTTAAGAGGTTCCCTGTTGTATGGCTACACCTTC
CASSLRGSLLYGYTF
>TRBV5-4|TRBJ2-2|NA|few
TGTGCCAGCAGCCCTCAAAAACAGGGCCAGCGGGAGCTGTTTTTT
CASSPQKQGQRELFF
>TRBV6-6|TRBJ1-5|TRBD1|few
TGTGCCAGCAGTGCCGGACAGGGTTTGCGTCAGCCCCAGCATTTT
CASSAGQGLRQPQHF
>TRBV6-1|TRBJ2-1|TRBD1|many
TGTGCCAGCAGTGAACGGGACAGGGGGGGCAATGAGCAGTTCTTC
CASSERDRGGNEQFF
>TRBV7-2|TRBJ1-2|TRBD1|many
TGTGCCAGCAGCCAATCGCTGACAGGGGCCGTGGGCTACACCTTC
CASSQSLTGAVGYTF
>TRBV18|TRBJ1-1|NA|NA
TGTGCCAGCTCACAGGGGACCGGCGTTGGCACTGAAGCTTTCTTT
CASSQGTGVGTEAFF
>TRBV12-3/TRBV12-4|TRBJ1-1|NA|NA
TGTGCCAGCAGTTTAATGGGGGCCAGCCACGCTGAAGCTTTCTTT
CASSLMGASHAEAFF
>TRBV10-3|TRBJ2-7|NA|NA
TGTGCCATCAGTGAGTCGTCAGGTTACTCCTACGAGCAGTACTTC
CAISESSGYSYEQYF
>TRBV7-9|TRBJ2-2|NA|few
TGTGCCAGCAGCCCCGAGGCGAACACCGGGGAGCTGTTTTTT
CASSPEANTGELFF
>TRBV12-3/TRBV12-4|TRBJ2-6|NA|many
TGTGCCAGCAGTTTCGTGACAGGTCTAACTGGGGCCAACGTCCTGACTTTC
CASSFVTGLTGANVLTF